The clone carrying this TCR beta chain appeared once. The data stem from a study of blood T cell repertoires in COVID-19. Study-wide background: Spain, Italy and the United States supplied samples that represented acute and convalescent COVID-19. Sources were T cells, B-cell-depleted T cells, or PBMCs; the material itself was cDNA or gDNA.

Per the original data handling: Reference gene primer amplification gave estimated nucleated cell counts. The assay was immunoSEQ multiplex PCR, and TCRdb's table has in-frame clones only and misses some. V, J and clone size derive from that table, while D and trimming were established from the DNA sequence. Of around 190,000 clones in the sample, 75% to 90% were seen once. The ends were cut back, 5 bases at V and 3 bases at J, with 5 bases in the middle. The CDR3 consists of 13 residues. Per the germline V gene, CDR1 is SEHNR and CDR2 is FQNEAQ (reference sequence). The receptor comes from a woman aged 55-70 years with acute or convalescent COVID-19. This chain joins TRBV7-9 and TRBJ1-6, with D hard to call. Material: peripheral blood. The chain's CDR3 is CASSDNYNSPLHF. The CDR3 bases are TGTGCCAGCAGCGACAACTATAATTCACCCCTCCACTTT.